This is a list of T cell receptor beta chains from one sample in a study of blood T cells in healthy people across ages. TCRdb analysed the 5' RACE reads with MiXCR anew, one entry per CDR3 protein. The sample has 800,000 to 900,000 distinct CDR3 sequences, roughly 60% seen once. The sequenced sample was blood. These receptors were taken from a man aged 25-40 years in good health. The CDR3 runs from the conserved cysteine through the conserved F or W.

cdr3_length	v_call	j_call	cdr3_aa
15	TRBV6-6	TRBJ2-1	CASRPGLDFYNEQFF
14	TRBV2	TRBJ1-6	CASSEEQSYSPLHF
16	TRBV5-1	NA	CASSQRRDQISYEQYF
14	TRBV20-1	TRBJ2-6	CSAVRGSGANVLTF
13	TRBV12-3/TRBV12-4	TRBJ2-3	CASSVGGIDTQYF
11	TRBV20-1	NA	CSARALGEQYF
16	TRBV9	TRBJ2-3	CASSVLQGEGTDTQYF
14	TRBV6-5	TRBJ2-7	CASSPGDPRDGQYF
14	TRBV7-6	TRBJ2-2	CASSWAGRSGELFF
16	TRBV28	TRBJ1-4	CASSSQVVVWSEKLFF
16	TRBV2	TRBJ1-5	CASTIARGQGSQPQHF
17	TRBV9	TRBJ1-6	CASSASTGNTYNSPLHF
16	TRBV4-2	TRBJ2-3	CASSRASGSSTDTQYF
14	TRBV6-2/TRBV6-3	NA	CASSPGTGFNEQYF
16	TRBV13	TRBJ2-4	CASSFGLAFHIREQYF
15	TRBV6-5	TRBJ2-5	CASSPPPTGGREQYF
13	TRBV6-1	TRBJ1-2	CASSIGVNYGYTF
10	TRBV29-1	TRBJ2-3	CSVGEDTQYF
16	TRBV4-2	TRBJ1-2	CASSPVGREDTDGYTF
15	TRBV6-2/TRBV6-3	NA	CASSPLRTGGHEQYF
14	TRBV24-1	TRBJ1-2	CATSEPGQYYGYTF
13	TRBV4-3	TRBJ1-5	CASSQGENQPQHF
15	TRBV4-3	TRBJ2-3	CASSQDRRTTDTQYF
16	TRBV4-1	TRBJ2-7	CASSQVGARGLWEQYF
16	TRBV11-2	TRBJ2-1	CASSLGINAASETQFF
16	TRBV6-2/TRBV6-3	TRBJ2-1	CASSPQGRHLNNEQFF
16	TRBV27	NA	CASRRLRGLGEETQYF
17	TRBV4-2	TRBJ2-3	CASSQDGGGGPTHTQYF
21	TRBV4-3	TRBJ2-1	CASSQVIVGVAGAKGYNEQFF
17	TRBV7-3	TRBJ2-3	CVSSPGSQGVYTDTQYF
17	TRBV18	TRBJ1-6	CASSPLGTSIYNSPLHF
15	TRBV12-3/TRBV12-4	TRBJ2-5	CASSPALLPQETQYF
17	TRBV20-1	TRBJ2-1	CSARDEVAGLIGNEQFF
12	TRBV29-1	TRBJ2-1	CSVCQAYNEQFF
15	TRBV12-3/TRBV12-4	TRBJ2-3	CASSFGQARTDTQYF
15	TRBV27	TRBJ1-2	CASSLSTGVGYGYTF
13	TRBV6-5	NA	CASSSTGKGTQYF
19	TRBV4-3	TRBJ2-4	CASSQVASGGENDKNIQYF
14	TRBV7-8	TRBJ1-5	CASSPPGAGQPQHF
13	TRBV9	TRBJ2-1	CASSVASVGEQFF
16	TRBV7-7	TRBJ2-5	CASSLGSAGHQETQYF
14	TRBV5-6	TRBJ2-5	CASLQGQIQETQYF
17	TRBV12-3/TRBV12-4	TRBJ2-7	CASSLIWQGASYYEQYF
17	TRBV6-2/TRBV6-3	TRBJ2-4	CASSYSAGLLAKNIQYF
12	TRBV20-1	TRBJ2-7	CSPLPGTYEQYF
12	TRBV28	TRBJ2-5	CASSLSANEQYF
15	TRBV10-3	TRBJ2-5	CAISDQIGAQETQYF
17	TRBV7-8	TRBJ1-6	CASSLVWDRGRNSPLHF
18	TRBV21-1	TRBJ2-6	CASTPRTTVGSGANVLTF
12	TRBV30	TRBJ1-1	CAWSVPLGEAFF
15	TRBV7-2	NA	CASSPSESSYNEQYF
14	TRBV7-2	TRBJ1-6	CASSLGGDLSPLHF
14	TRBV18	TRBJ1-1	CASLPSQGGTEAFF
17	TRBV5-5	TRBJ2-6	CASSFLGSSSGANVLTF
16	TRBV4-2	TRBJ2-1	CASSQEGTSGHNEQFF